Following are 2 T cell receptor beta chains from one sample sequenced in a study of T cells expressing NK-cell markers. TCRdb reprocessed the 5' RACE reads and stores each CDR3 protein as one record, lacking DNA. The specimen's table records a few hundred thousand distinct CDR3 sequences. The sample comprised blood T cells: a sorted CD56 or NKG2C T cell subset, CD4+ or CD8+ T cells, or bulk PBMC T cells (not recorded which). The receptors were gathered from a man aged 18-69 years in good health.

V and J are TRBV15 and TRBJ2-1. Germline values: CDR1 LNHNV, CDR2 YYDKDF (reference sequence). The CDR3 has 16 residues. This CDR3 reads CATSRGSIQNNNEQFF.

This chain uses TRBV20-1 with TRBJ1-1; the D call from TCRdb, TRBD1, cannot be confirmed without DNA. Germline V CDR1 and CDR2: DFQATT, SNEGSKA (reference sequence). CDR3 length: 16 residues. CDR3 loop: CSARDSGQIMNTEAFF.